These T cell receptor beta chains were read from a single sample in a study of blood T cell repertoires in COVID-19. Data came from immunoSEQ multiplex PCR; TCRdb stores just in-frame clones and leaves some out. The sample has about 140,000 clones; around 83% are singletons. The sequenced sample was peripheral blood. All receptors derive from a young man with COVID-19, enrolled during active disease. Each CDR3 is given with its conserved first and last residue. A D gene is named only where the DNA matches it firmly. Clone sizes are given selectively: once, few, many, or a class where the clone is expanded.

CDR3 protein | CDR3 DNA | clone size | J gene | V gene | D gene
CATLDGAYNIQYF | TGTGCCACCTTAGATGGGGCCTATAACATTCAGTACTTC | NA | TRBJ2-4 | TRBV19 | NA
CASSIARLDTDTQYF | TGTGCCAGCTCTATTGCTAGGTTAGACACAGATACGCAGTATTTT | NA | TRBJ2-3 | TRBV18 | NA
CASSVVTGDGYTF | TGTGCCAGCAGTGTTGTGACAGGGGATGGCTACACCTTC | NA | TRBJ1-2 | TRBV2 | TRBD1
CASSFGTSGGGSYNEQFF | TGTGCCAGCAGCTTCGGGACTAGCGGGGGGGGCTCCTACAATGAGCAGTTCTTC | once | TRBJ2-1 | TRBV7-2 | TRBD2
CASRRGFTGNTIYF | TGTGCCAGCAGACGGGGTTTTACTGGAAACACCATATATTTT | few | TRBJ1-3 | TRBV11-2 | NA
CASSPAGKTEAFF | TGTGCCAGCTCACCTGCAGGGAAAACTGAAGCTTTCTTT | NA | TRBJ1-1 | TRBV18 | NA
CSASPSGMGEAFF | TGCAGTGCTAGTCCTTCAGGGATGGGTGAAGCTTTCTTT | once | TRBJ1-1 | TRBV20-1 | NA
CSVSHPGQGYEQYF | TGCAGCGTTTCCCATCCGGGACAGGGCTACGAGCAGTACTTC | NA | TRBJ2-7 | TRBV29-1 | TRBD1
CAWSRQSNSPLHF | TGTGCCTGGAGTAGACAGAGTAATTCACCCCTCCACTTT | once | TRBJ1-6 | TRBV30 | NA
CASSSKPGLGVYNEQFF | TGTGCCAGCAGTTCTAAGCCGGGACTCGGAGTATACAATGAGCAGTTCTTC | NA | TRBJ2-1 | TRBV7-9 | NA
CASSHWDRPGEQYF | TGTGCCAGCAGCCATTGGGACAGGCCGGGGGAGCAGTACTTC | once | TRBJ2-7 | TRBV3-1/TRBV3-2 | TRBD1
CATSSGWGNEQFF | TGTGCCACCTCTAGCGGGTGGGGCAATGAGCAGTTCTTC | NA | TRBJ2-1 | TRBV7-3 | TRBD2
CASSLAPGVTYEQYF | TGTGCCAGCAGCTTAGCGCCAGGGGTCACCTACGAGCAGTACTTC | NA | TRBJ2-7 | TRBV7-9 | NA
CASSPPGDSNQPQHF | TGTGCCAGCAGTCCGCCGGGGGATAGCAATCAGCCCCAGCATTTT | NA | TRBJ1-5 | TRBV6-6 | NA
CASSSTDSYGYTF | TGTGCCAGCAGTTCTACGGACAGCTATGGCTACACCTTC | NA | TRBJ1-2 | TRBV28 | NA
CASSLTLGADSPLHF | TGTGCCAGCAGCTTAACGCTGGGGGCGGATTCACCCCTCCACTTT | NA | TRBJ1-6 | TRBV7-3 | NA
CASSQDGVDRYNYGYTF | TGTGCCAGCAGCCAAGATGGTGTGGACAGATATAACTATGGCTACACCTTC | NA | TRBJ1-2 | TRBV4-2 | NA
CASSPRDRAYGYTF | TGTGCCAGCAGTCCCCGGGACAGGGCCTATGGCTACACCTTC | NA | TRBJ1-2 | TRBV6-5 | TRBD1
CASSLVAGNTDTQYF | TGCGCCAGCAGTCTGGTAGCGGGAAACACAGATACGCAGTATTTT | NA | TRBJ2-3 | TRBV23-1 | TRBD2
CATSVSGNSYNEQFF | TGTGCCACCAGCGTTAGCGGAAACTCCTACAATGAGCAGTTCTTC | NA | TRBJ2-1 | TRBV15 | NA
CASSPRAQEDQPQHF | TGTGCCAGCAGTCCCCGGGCCCAGGAGGATCAGCCCCAGCATTTT | NA | TRBJ1-5 | TRBV6-6 | NA
CASSSQGNTIYF | TGTGCCAGCAGCTCTCAGGGAAACACCATATATTTT | NA | TRBJ1-3 | TRBV6-5 | NA
CASSQARDGEQYF | TGTGCCAGCAGCCAAGCTCGGGATGGTGAGCAGTACTTC | many | TRBJ2-7 | TRBV14 | NA
CASSVGDRVTDTQYF | TGTGCCAGCAGTGTCGGGGACAGGGTCACAGATACGCAGTATTTT | once | TRBJ2-3 | TRBV2 | TRBD1
CSASGGATHQETQYF | TGCAGTGCTAGTGGGGGCGCGACCCATCAAGAGACCCAGTACTTC | NA | TRBJ2-5 | TRBV20-1 | NA
CASSTRGANTEAFF | TGTGCCAGCAGCACGCGGGGGGCTAACACTGAAGCTTTCTTT | NA | TRBJ1-1 | TRBV6-5 | NA
CASSYRDRSGNTIYF | TGTGCCAGCAGCTACCGGGACAGGAGCGGGAACACCATATATTTT | NA | TRBJ1-3 | TRBV9 | TRBD1
CASSTGLAGANTGELFF | TGTGCCAGTAGTACCGGACTAGCGGGGGCGAACACCGGGGAGCTGTTTTTT | NA | TRBJ2-2 | TRBV19 | TRBD2
CASRPGQGGYTF | TGTGCCAGCAGACCAGGACAAGGAGGCTACACCTTC | NA | TRBJ1-2 | TRBV28 | NA
CASSSKAYEQYF | TGTGCCAGCAGTTCTAAAGCCTACGAGCAGTACTTC | NA | TRBJ2-7 | TRBV12-3/TRBV12-4 | NA
CSAKRGTEAFF | TGCAGTGCAAAAAGGGGCACTGAAGCTTTCTTT | NA | TRBJ1-1 | TRBV20-1 | NA
CASRLPGQGTRNTIYF | TGTGCCAGCAGACTACCGGGACAGGGCACACGAAACACCATATATTTT | NA | TRBJ1-3 | TRBV6-6 | TRBD1
CASSRTSVETQYF | TGCGCCAGCAGCAGGACTAGTGTAGAGACCCAGTACTTC | NA | TRBJ2-5 | TRBV5-1 | TRBD2
CASIEGGQGDYGYTF | TGTGCCAGCATCGAGGGAGGACAGGGAGACTATGGCTACACCTTC | few | TRBJ1-2 | TRBV28 | TRBD1
CASSFRFVAGGRDTDTQYF | TGCGCCAGCAGCTTTCGGTTCGTAGCGGGAGGGCGTGACACAGATACGCAGTATTTT | NA | TRBJ2-3 | TRBV5-1 | TRBD2
CASSLGGSGANVLTF | TGTGCCAGCAGTCTAGGAGGGTCCGGGGCCAACGTCCTGACTTTC | few | TRBJ2-6 | TRBV7-8 | NA
CASSLSGAGRVQETQYF | TGTGCCAGCAGCCTTTCCGGGGCCGGGAGGGTACAAGAGACCCAGTACTTC | once | TRBJ2-5 | TRBV3-1/TRBV3-2 | TRBD2
CASSFNRGRADTQYF | TGTGCCAGCAGCTTCAACAGGGGGCGCGCAGATACGCAGTATTTT | NA | TRBJ2-3 | TRBV7-3 | TRBD1
CASSPPGGNQPQHF | TGTGCCAGCTCACCACCGGGCGGCAATCAGCCCCAGCATTTT | NA | TRBJ1-5 | TRBV18 | NA
CASSQGLAGVQGEQFF | TGCGCCAGCAGCCAGGGACTAGCGGGAGTCCAGGGGGAGCAGTTCTTC | NA | TRBJ2-1 | TRBV5-1 | TRBD2
CASSLLASGYSGANVLTF | TGTGCCAGCAGCTTATTGGCTAGCGGGTACTCTGGGGCCAACGTCCTGACTTTC | NA | TRBJ2-6 | TRBV11-2 | TRBD2